These T cell receptor beta chains were read from a single sample in a study of blood T cell repertoires in COVID-19. This table comes from immunoSEQ multiplex PCR, and its TCRdb copy is limited to in-frame clones, with some not included. The sample lists roughly 170,000 clones, around nine tenths occurring once. Sequenced material: peripheral blood. The source of these receptors is a woman aged 65 to 85 with COVID-19, enrolled during active disease. Each CDR3 is given with its conserved first and last residue. The D gene is left open where the match is weak. Clone size is given for some rows only: seen once, a few or many times, or a class if the clone is expanded.

v_gene: TRBV27; d_gene: NA; abundance: many; j_gene: TRBJ1-4; CDR3nt: TGTGCCAGCAGTCCCCGGGACACTTCAACTAATGAAAAACTGTTTTTT; CDR3aa: CASSPRDTSTNEKLFF
v_gene: TRBV11-2; d_gene: TRBD1; abundance: NA; j_gene: TRBJ2-1; CDR3nt: TGTGCCAGCAGCTGGGGACAGGGGCTCTACAATGAGCAGTTCTTC; CDR3aa: CASSWGQGLYNEQFF
v_gene: TRBV5-1; d_gene: TRBD1; abundance: NA; j_gene: TRBJ1-2; CDR3nt: TGCGCCAGCAGCTTGGACAGGGGGTCCTATGGCTACACCTTC; CDR3aa: CASSLDRGSYGYTF
v_gene: TRBV3-1/TRBV3-2; d_gene: TRBD1; abundance: NA; j_gene: TRBJ2-5; CDR3nt: TGTGCCAGCAGCCAAGATAGGGTTCTGGACAGGCGGCACGAGACCCAGTACTTC; CDR3aa: CASSQDRVLDRRHETQYF
v_gene: TRBV18; d_gene: NA; abundance: NA; j_gene: TRBJ1-6; CDR3nt: TGTGCCAGCTCACCTTCCTCGACTTGGGGCGAACCCCTCCACTTT; CDR3aa: CASSPSSTWGEPLHF
v_gene: TRBV7-2; d_gene: TRBD2; abundance: NA; j_gene: TRBJ2-1; CDR3nt: TGTGCCAGCAGCAAACTAGCGGGAGGGCCCGGAGAGCAGTTCTTC; CDR3aa: CASSKLAGGPGEQFF
v_gene: TRBV21-1; d_gene: NA; abundance: NA; j_gene: TRBJ1-2; CDR3nt: TGTGCCAGCAGCAAAGGTCGACAGGACCTCTATGGCTACACCTTC; CDR3aa: CASSKGRQDLYGYTF
v_gene: TRBV28; d_gene: NA; abundance: NA; j_gene: TRBJ2-7; CDR3nt: TGTGCCAGCGCCCTTCTTGGACAGATCAATTACGAGCAGTACTTC; CDR3aa: CASALLGQINYEQYF
v_gene: TRBV9; d_gene: NA; abundance: NA; j_gene: TRBJ2-2; CDR3nt: TGTGCCAGCAGCGCCCGACAGGTTGAGAGCGGGGAGCTGTTTTTT; CDR3aa: CASSARQVESGELFF
v_gene: TRBV6-5; d_gene: NA; abundance: NA; j_gene: TRBJ2-1; CDR3nt: TGTGCCAGCAGATCCGACAGTTACAATGAGCAGTTCTTC; CDR3aa: CASRSDSYNEQFF
v_gene: TRBV19; d_gene: NA; abundance: NA; j_gene: TRBJ1-2; CDR3nt: TGTGCCAGTAGTATAGGATTTCGAGTCTATGGCTACACCTTC; CDR3aa: CASSIGFRVYGYTF
v_gene: TRBV19; d_gene: NA; abundance: NA; j_gene: TRBJ2-1; CDR3nt: TGTGCCAGTAGTATAGCAGTCGGGGGAACACTAAACAATGAGCAGTTCTTC; CDR3aa: CASSIAVGGTLNNEQFF
v_gene: TRBV3-1/TRBV3-2; d_gene: NA; abundance: NA; j_gene: TRBJ2-5; CDR3nt: TGTGCCAGCAGCCAAGCCTACCAGGGCCCTCCGAACCAAGAGACCCAGTACTTC; CDR3aa: CASSQAYQGPPNQETQYF
v_gene: TRBV7-2; d_gene: NA; abundance: NA; j_gene: TRBJ2-2; CDR3nt: TGTGCCAGCAGCTCGCGGACCCGAGGGACCGGGGAGCTGTTTTTT; CDR3aa: CASSSRTRGTGELFF
v_gene: TRBV5-1; d_gene: TRBD1; abundance: NA; j_gene: TRBJ2-2; CDR3nt: TGCGCCAGCAGCCCGTTAAGGACAGGGGGCCGCACCGGGGAGCTGTTTTTT; CDR3aa: CASSPLRTGGRTGELFF
v_gene: TRBV12-5; d_gene: TRBD1; abundance: few; j_gene: TRBJ1-4; CDR3nt: TGTGCTAGTGGTTTGAAACAGGGGGCCGGGGAACTGTTTTTT; CDR3aa: CASGLKQGAGELFF
v_gene: TRBV9; d_gene: NA; abundance: once; j_gene: TRBJ2-2; CDR3nt: TGTGCCAGCACCCGGGACATGAACACCGGGGAGCTGTTTTTT; CDR3aa: CASTRDMNTGELFF
v_gene: TRBV5-6; d_gene: NA; abundance: few; j_gene: TRBJ1-1; CDR3nt: TGTGCCAGCAGCCGATCAGGGTTTACGAACACTGAAGCTTTCTTT; CDR3aa: CASSRSGFTNTEAFF
v_gene: TRBV18; d_gene: TRBD1; abundance: NA; j_gene: TRBJ1-5; CDR3nt: TGTGCCAGCTCAGGTCAGACAGGGGACAATCAGCCCCAGCATTTT; CDR3aa: CASSGQTGDNQPQHF
v_gene: TRBV7-3; d_gene: TRBD2; abundance: NA; j_gene: TRBJ2-1; CDR3nt: TGTGCCAGCAGCTTGTCAGCGGGAGGGTTCGAGCAGTTCTTC; CDR3aa: CASSLSAGGFEQFF
v_gene: TRBV27; d_gene: NA; abundance: NA; j_gene: TRBJ2-2; CDR3nt: TGTGCCAGCAGTTCACTGAACACCGGGGAGCTGTTTTTT; CDR3aa: CASSSLNTGELFF
v_gene: TRBV11-3; d_gene: TRBD2; abundance: NA; j_gene: TRBJ2-1; CDR3nt: TGTGCCAGCAGCTTGGTAGCGGGAGGCTACAATGAGCAGTTCTTC; CDR3aa: CASSLVAGGYNEQFF
v_gene: TRBV11-2; d_gene: NA; abundance: once; j_gene: TRBJ2-7; CDR3nt: TGTGCCAGCAGCTTTAGTATCTACGAGCAGTACTTC; CDR3aa: CASSFSIYEQYF
v_gene: TRBV5-1; d_gene: NA; abundance: NA; j_gene: TRBJ1-1; CDR3nt: TGCGCCAGCAGCTTGGGACAAGACACTGAAGCTTTCTTT; CDR3aa: CASSLGQDTEAFF
v_gene: TRBV19; d_gene: TRBD1; abundance: NA; j_gene: TRBJ1-5; CDR3nt: TGTGCCAGTAGTGCAACACAGACAGGGGCCTCGGATTCGGGCAATCAGCCCCAGCATTTT; CDR3aa: CASSATQTGASDSGNQPQHF
v_gene: TRBV2; d_gene: NA; abundance: NA; j_gene: TRBJ1-3; CDR3nt: TGTGCCAGCAGAGGACCAGGGCAGGAAAACACCATATATTTT; CDR3aa: CASRGPGQENTIYF
v_gene: TRBV30; d_gene: NA; abundance: NA; j_gene: TRBJ2-7; CDR3nt: TGTGCCTGGAGCCCCTCCCGGGGGAGGAACTACGAGCAGTACTTC; CDR3aa: CAWSPSRGRNYEQYF
v_gene: TRBV2; d_gene: NA; abundance: NA; j_gene: TRBJ2-6; CDR3nt: TGTGCCAGAGACTCGTTAAGCTCTGGGGCCAACGTCCTGACTTTC; CDR3aa: CARDSLSSGANVLTF
v_gene: TRBV13; d_gene: NA; abundance: NA; j_gene: TRBJ1-1; CDR3nt: TGTGCCAGCAGCCTCCCAGGGATGAACACTGAAGCTTTCTTT; CDR3aa: CASSLPGMNTEAFF